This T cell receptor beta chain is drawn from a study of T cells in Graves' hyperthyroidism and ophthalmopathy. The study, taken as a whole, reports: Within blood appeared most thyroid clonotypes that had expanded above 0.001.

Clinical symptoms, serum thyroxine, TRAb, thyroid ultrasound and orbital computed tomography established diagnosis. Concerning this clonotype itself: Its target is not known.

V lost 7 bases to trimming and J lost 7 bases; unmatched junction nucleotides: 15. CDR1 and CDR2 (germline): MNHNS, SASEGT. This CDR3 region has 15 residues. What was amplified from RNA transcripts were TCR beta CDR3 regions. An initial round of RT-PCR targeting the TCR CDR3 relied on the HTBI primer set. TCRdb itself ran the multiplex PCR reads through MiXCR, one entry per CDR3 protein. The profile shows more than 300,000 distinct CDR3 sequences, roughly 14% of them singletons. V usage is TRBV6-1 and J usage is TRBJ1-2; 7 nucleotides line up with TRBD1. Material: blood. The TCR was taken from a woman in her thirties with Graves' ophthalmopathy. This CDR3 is CASTPDGTALSGYTF. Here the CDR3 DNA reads TGTGCCAGCACACCGGACGGGACAGCTCTTTCTGGCTACACCTTC.